This T cell receptor beta chain was profiled in a study of T cell responses to AZD1222 COVID-19 vaccine. In germline, CDR1 is MNHEY, CDR2 SVGEGT. This CDR3 is built from 15 residues. Between the trimmed V and J ends, which lost 7 bases and 1 base, there was a span of 14 bases. Assay used: immunoSEQ multiplex PCR; TCRdb lists only in-frame clones, some missing. The table has 150,000 to 200,000 clones, 85% to 95% seen once. The chain uses TRBV6-2 or TRBV6-3 and TRBJ1-5; a possible D gene is TRBD1 (6 bases). The sample consisted of peripheral blood, taken 28 days after the second AZD1222 dose. The clonotype comes from an adult who received the AZD1222 COVID-19 vaccine. The CDR3 here is CASIPGGQSNQPQHF. Here the CDR3 DNA reads TGTGCCAGCATCCCGGGAGGACAGAGCAATCAGCCCCAGCATTTT.